The 14 T cell receptor beta chains presented below share a single source sample, sequenced in a study of control samples from healthy donors and cancer patients. Profiling relied on immunoSEQ multiplex PCR, and the TCRdb table lists in-frame clones only, not all of them. The repertoire consists of 85,000 to 90,000 clones, with over 75% occurring once and the leading ten covering more than 2%. The sequencing input was blood. Receptor source: a woman aged 40 to 50 in good health.

The CDR3 loop reads CAISESSREQYF. The DNA of the CDR3 is TGTGCCATCAGTGAGAGCTCTCGCGAGCAGTACTTC. This chain joins TRBV10-3 and TRBJ2-7; D gene unclear. Between the trimmed V and J ends, which lost 2 bases and 6 bases, there was a span of 8 bases. CDR1 ENHRY and CDR2 SYGVKD come from the germline V gene. The CDR3 spans 12 residues.

The chain joins TRBV14 to TRBJ1-2; TRBD1 matches at 9 bases. Germline V gives CDR1 SGHDN, CDR2 FVKESK. The V gene end was trimmed by 2 bases and the J gene end by 7 bases; junction bases not matched to a gene: 8. The CDR3 length is 15 residues. CDR3 residues: CASSQTQGARSGYTF. The CDR3 bases are TGTGCCAGCAGCCAAACACAGGGGGCTCGATCTGGCTACACCTTC. Based on the CDR3 plus reference TRBV14 and TRBJ1-2, the full variable domain is EAGVTQFPSHSVIEKGQTVTLRCDPISGHDNLYWYRRVMGKEIKFLLHFVKESKQDESGMPNNRFLAERTGGTYSTLKVQPAELEDSGVYFCASSQTQGARSGYTFGSGTRLTVV.

The V and J genes are TRBV11-3 and TRBJ2-7, with 8 bases aligning to TRBD1. CDR3 size: 18 residues. Germline V gives CDR1 SGHNT, CDR2 YENEEA. Trimming took 2 bases from V and 6 from J; bases not matched to a gene: 18. CDR3 loop: CASSLRRGQGAKRSEQYF. DNA of the CDR3: TGTGCCAGCAGCTTACGGAGGGGCCAGGGGGCAAAGAGGTCCGAGCAGTACTTC.

The chain couples TRBV27 to TRBJ2-7, with TRBD1 as a possible D gene (5 bases). Germline CDR1 is MNHEY and CDR2 is SMNVEV (reference sequence). Trimming left V 7 bases short and J 2 bases short, with 18 bases between. The CDR3 has 15 amino acids. The CDR3 DNA follows: TGTGCCAGCAAAAAGAATTACGACAGTACCTACGAGCAGTACTTC. Translation: CASKKNYDSTYEQYF.

The gene calls are TRBV21-1 and TRBJ2-7. TRBV21-1 is a documented pseudogene. CDR3 length equals 11 residues. In nucleotides, the CDR3 is TGTGCCAGCTCCTTGGATTACGAGCAGTACTTC. Translated: CASSLDYEQYF.

V gene TRBV10-3 combines with J gene TRBJ2-2; the D is unclear. V was clipped by 5 bases and J by 7 bases, with 20 bases between them. This CDR3 contains 16 residues. Germline loops: CDR1 ENHRY, CDR2 SYGVKD. The CDR3 DNA follows: TGTGCCATCAGTCGGCAGGCCGCCGCGAGTGGCGGGGAGCTGTTTTTT. Translating gives CAISRQAAASGGELFF.

In the case of this clone: Other DNA sequences in this specimen translate into the identical CDR3. The chain links TRBV5-1 to TRBJ2-1; D call uncertain. V lost 0 bases and J 4 bases, leaving 8 bases between the germline ends. CDR1 is SGHRS, CDR2 YFSETQ, per germline. CDR3 size: 14 residues. Here the CDR3 reads CASSLGGSYNEQFF. CDR3 DNA sequence: TGCGCCAGCAGCTTGGGGGGTTCGTACAATGAGCAGTTCTTC.

The CDR3 protein is CASARGIPNYGYTF. DNA for the CDR3: TGTGCCAGCGCGCGGGGGATCCCTAACTATGGCTACACCTTC. The chain links TRBV27 to TRBJ1-2; D possibly corresponds to TRBD1 (5 bases). The germline V gene encodes CDR1 MNHEY and CDR2 SMNVEV (reference sequence). CDR3 size: 14 residues. Trimming removed 8 bases from V and 0 bases from J, with 13 bases in between.

The CDR3 bases are TGCGCCAGCAGCTTGGATGTGGAGGCGAACTATGGCTACACCTTC. The encoded protein is CASSLDVEANYGYTF. The chain has TRBV5-1 and TRBJ1-2; D ambiguous. The germline gives CDR1 SGHRS, CDR2 YFSETQ. Between the trimmed V and J ends, which lost 0 bases and 2 bases, there was a span of 11 bases. CDR3 size: 15 residues.

V usage is TRBV2 and J usage is TRBJ2-7; possibly TRBD1 or TRBD2 for D (5 bases each). Germline CDR1 is SNHLY and CDR2 is FYNNEI. Trimming took off 0 bases at V and 13 bases at J, with 10 bases between the two ends. The CDR3 runs 11 residues. CDR3 in amino acids: CASSEAWGTYF. The CDR3 DNA follows: TGTGCCAGCAGTGAAGCGTGGGGGACCTACTTC.

This clone was detected only a few times. This sequence joins TRBV5-6 and TRBJ2-3; 7 bases are a match to TRBD2. The trim removed 4 bases at V and 4 bases at J, leaving 6 bases unmatched. The V gene's germline CDR1 is SGHDT and CDR2 YYEEEE. The CDR3 runs 14 residues. The CDR3 DNA sequence: TGTGCCAGCAGCACGAGACTAGCAGCAGATACGCAGTATTTT. As protein: CASSTRLAADTQYF.

The J gene is TRBJ1-2, the V gene TRBV4-2; D gene unclear. The CDR3 has 15 residues. Germline V gene lookup returns CDR1 LGHNA and CDR2 YNFKEQ. V shed 1 base and J shed 5 bases, with 14 bases lying between them. CDR3 coding DNA: TGTGCCAGCAGCCAAGTCCTAGCCCCGTATTATGGCTACACCTTC. It codes for CASSQVLAPYYGYTF.

This chain joins TRBV11-3 and TRBJ1-1; no firm D call. The CDR3 consists of 12 residues. Germline CDR1 SGHNT, CDR2 YENEEA. Deletions cut 8 bases from V and 1 base from J, with 8 bases between. The CDR3 region is CASQTGNTEAFF. The CDR3 region has the DNA TGTGCCAGCCAAACTGGGAACACTGAAGCTTTCTTT.

The chain combines TRBV4-3 with TRBJ2-4; 7 positions agree with TRBD1. The CDR3 spans 14 residues. V gave up 0 bases and J gave up 9 bases; unmatched junction bases: 5. Germline CDR1 LGHNA, CDR2 YSLEER. The CDR3 DNA sequence: TGCGCCAGCAGCCAAGACACAGGGGCTGGCATTCAGTACTTC. Translation gives CASSQDTGAGIQYF.